Here is one T cell receptor (beta chain) with its context. The antigen remains undetermined. In the same sample, other DNA sequences code for this CDR3. Generated by immunoSEQ multiplex PCR, the TCRdb table keeps only in-frame clones and is missing some. The sample has some 790,000 clones, roughly two thirds seen once. Germline CDR1 is SGHRS and CDR2 is YFSETQ. The CDR3 contains 11 residues. The V end lost 4 bases, the J end lost 2 bases, and 3 bases lay between the germline ends. The record originates from a study of shared clonotypes between healthy human individuals. Overall study results and limits: The generation probabilities recorded for non-shared clonotypes fell below those of clonotypes shared by all four donors. The low donor count limited represented genetic and exposure-history diversity.

Specimen: memory CD4+ T cells sorted from blood. Subset described: CD45RA-negative fraction. This TCR was sampled from a woman aged 25 to 39 in good health. This rearrangement joins TRBV5-1 to TRBJ2-5; D call uncertain. The DNA of the CDR3 is TGCGCCAGCAGCATTCAAGAGACCCAGTACTTC. Its protein is CASSIQETQYF.